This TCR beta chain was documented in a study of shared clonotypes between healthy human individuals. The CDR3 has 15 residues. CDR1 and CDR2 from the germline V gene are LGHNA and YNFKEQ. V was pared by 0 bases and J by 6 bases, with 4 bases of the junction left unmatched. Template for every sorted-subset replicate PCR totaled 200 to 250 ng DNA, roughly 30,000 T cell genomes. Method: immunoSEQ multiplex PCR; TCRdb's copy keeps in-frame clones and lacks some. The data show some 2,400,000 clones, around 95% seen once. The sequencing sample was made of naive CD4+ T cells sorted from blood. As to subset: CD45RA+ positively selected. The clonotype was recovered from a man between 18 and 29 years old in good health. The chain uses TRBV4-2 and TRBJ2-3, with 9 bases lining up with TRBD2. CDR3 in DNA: TGTGCCAGCAGCCAAGAGGGGAGCGGGGGGGATACGCAGTATTTT. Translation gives CASSQEGSGGDTQYF.